This T cell receptor (beta chain) was obtained from a study of T cell responses to AZD1222 COVID-19 vaccine. The assay was immunoSEQ multiplex PCR, and TCRdb's table has in-frame clones only and misses some. This sample carries 100,000 or so clones, roughly 92% of them seen once, and the ten largest clones take 4.5%. Germline V lookup: CDR1 SGHDT, CDR2 YYEEEE. The CDR3 contains 16 residues. The trim removed 1 base at V and 2 bases at J, leaving 5 bases unmatched. This specimen consisted of peripheral blood, obtained on day 0 of AZD1222 vaccination. This TCR was recovered from an adult in good health. This chain joins TRBV5-6 and TRBJ2-1; 8 bases are a match to TRBD2. CDR3 DNA: TGTGCCAGCAGCTTGACCGGGGGGGATCCCTACAATGAGCAGTTCTTC. Protein: CASSLTGGDPYNEQFF. Full variable domain (remainder filled in from reference TRBV5-6 and TRBJ2-1): DAGVTQSPTHLIKTRGQQVTLRCSPKSGHDTVSWYQQALGQGPQFIFQYYEEEERQRGNFPDRFSGHQFPNYSSELNVNALLLGDSALYLCASSLTGGDPYNEQFFGPGTRLTVL.